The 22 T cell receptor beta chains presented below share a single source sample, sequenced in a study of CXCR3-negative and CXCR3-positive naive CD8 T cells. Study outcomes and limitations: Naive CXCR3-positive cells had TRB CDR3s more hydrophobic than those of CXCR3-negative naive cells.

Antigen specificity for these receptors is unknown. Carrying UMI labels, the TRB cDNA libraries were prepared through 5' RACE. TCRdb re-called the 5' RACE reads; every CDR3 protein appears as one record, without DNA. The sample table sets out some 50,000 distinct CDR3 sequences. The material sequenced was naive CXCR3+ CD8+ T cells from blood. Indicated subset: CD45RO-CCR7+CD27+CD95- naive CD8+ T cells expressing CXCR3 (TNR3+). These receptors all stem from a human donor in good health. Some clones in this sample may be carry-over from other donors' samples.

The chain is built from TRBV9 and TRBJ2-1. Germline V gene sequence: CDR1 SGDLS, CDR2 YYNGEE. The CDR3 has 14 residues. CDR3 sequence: CASSAFLGFDEQFF.

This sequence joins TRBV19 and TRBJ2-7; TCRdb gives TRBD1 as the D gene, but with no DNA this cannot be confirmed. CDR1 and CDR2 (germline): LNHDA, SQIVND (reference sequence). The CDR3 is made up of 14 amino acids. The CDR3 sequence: CASSWTGGPDEQYF.

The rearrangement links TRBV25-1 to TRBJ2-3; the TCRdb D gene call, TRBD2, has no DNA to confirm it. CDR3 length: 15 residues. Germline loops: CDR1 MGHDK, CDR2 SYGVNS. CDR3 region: CASSVVSDTSRAQYF.

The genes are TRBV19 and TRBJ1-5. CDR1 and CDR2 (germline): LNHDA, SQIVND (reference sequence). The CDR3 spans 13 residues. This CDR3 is CASDGGLGQPQHF.

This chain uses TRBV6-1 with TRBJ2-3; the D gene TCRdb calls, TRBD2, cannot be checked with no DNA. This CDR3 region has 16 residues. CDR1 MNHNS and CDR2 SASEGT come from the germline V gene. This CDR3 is CASSEGTGGPTDTQYF.

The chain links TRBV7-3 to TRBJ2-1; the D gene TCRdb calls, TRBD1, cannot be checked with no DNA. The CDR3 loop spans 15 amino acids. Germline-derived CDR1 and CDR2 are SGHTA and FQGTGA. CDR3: CASSFTGGPNDEQFF.

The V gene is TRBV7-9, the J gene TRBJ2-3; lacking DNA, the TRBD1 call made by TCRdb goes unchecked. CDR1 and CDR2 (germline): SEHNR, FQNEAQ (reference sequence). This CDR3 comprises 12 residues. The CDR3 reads CASTAWGDTQYF.

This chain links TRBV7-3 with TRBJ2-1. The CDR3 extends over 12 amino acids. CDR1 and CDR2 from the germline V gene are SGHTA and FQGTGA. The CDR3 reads CASSLLQNEQFF.

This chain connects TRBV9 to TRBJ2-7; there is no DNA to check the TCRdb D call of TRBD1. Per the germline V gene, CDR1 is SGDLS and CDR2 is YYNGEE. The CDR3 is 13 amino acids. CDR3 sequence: CASSDGGSYEQYF.

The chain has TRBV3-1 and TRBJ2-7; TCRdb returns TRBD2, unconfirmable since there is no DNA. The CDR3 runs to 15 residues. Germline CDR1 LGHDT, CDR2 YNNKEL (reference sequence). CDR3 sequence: CASSYSLDSTYEQYF.

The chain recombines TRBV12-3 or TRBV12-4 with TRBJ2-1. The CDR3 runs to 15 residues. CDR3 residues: CASSSYTALDNEQFF.

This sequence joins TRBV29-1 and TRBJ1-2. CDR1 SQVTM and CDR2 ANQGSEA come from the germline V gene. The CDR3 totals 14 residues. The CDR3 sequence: CSVEAPGESYGYTF. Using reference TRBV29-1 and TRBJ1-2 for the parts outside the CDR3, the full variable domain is SAVISQKPSRDICQRGTSLTIQCQVDSQVTMMFWYRQQPGQSLTLIATANQGSEATYESGFVIDKFPISRPNLTFSTLTVSNMSPEDSSIYLCSVEAPGESYGYTFGSGTRLTVV.

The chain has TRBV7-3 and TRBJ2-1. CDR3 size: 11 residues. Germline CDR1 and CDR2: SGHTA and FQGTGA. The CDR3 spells CAGSQYNEQFF.

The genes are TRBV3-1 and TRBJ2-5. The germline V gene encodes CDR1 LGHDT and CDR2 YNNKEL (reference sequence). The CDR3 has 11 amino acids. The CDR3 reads CASRVGETQYF.

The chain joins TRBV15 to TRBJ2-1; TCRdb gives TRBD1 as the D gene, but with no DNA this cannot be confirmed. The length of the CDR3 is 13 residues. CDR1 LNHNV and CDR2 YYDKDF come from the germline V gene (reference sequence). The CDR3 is CATGTRVHNEQFF.

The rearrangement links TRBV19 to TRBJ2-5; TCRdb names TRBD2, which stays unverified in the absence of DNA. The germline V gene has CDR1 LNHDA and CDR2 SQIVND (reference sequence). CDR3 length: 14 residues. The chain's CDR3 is CASSMVGGQETQYF.

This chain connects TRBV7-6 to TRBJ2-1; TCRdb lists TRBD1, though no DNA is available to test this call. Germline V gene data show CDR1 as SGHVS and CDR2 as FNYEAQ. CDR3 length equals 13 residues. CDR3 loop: CASRSPGYNEQFF.

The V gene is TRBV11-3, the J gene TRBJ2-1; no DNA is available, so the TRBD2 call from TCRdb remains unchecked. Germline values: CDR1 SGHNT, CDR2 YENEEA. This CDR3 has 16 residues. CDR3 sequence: CASSLDWTSGYNEQFF.

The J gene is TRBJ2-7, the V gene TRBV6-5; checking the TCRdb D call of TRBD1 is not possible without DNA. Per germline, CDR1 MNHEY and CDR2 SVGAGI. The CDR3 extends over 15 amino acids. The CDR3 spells CASSYGRTGRDEQYF.

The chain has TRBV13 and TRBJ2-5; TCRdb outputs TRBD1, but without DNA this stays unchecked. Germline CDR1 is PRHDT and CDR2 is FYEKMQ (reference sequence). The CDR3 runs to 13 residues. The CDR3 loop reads CASSSGQQETQYF.

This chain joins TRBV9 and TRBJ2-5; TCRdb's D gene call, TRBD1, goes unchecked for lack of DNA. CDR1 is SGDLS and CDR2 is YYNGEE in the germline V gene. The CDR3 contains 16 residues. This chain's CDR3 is CASSPRDRRLEETQYF.

CDR3: CASSLKLFAGGRSQETQYF. The V gene is TRBV7-6, the J gene TRBJ2-5; TCRdb names TRBD1, which stays unverified in the absence of DNA. In germline, CDR1 is SGHVS, CDR2 FNYEAQ. This CDR3 is built from 19 residues.